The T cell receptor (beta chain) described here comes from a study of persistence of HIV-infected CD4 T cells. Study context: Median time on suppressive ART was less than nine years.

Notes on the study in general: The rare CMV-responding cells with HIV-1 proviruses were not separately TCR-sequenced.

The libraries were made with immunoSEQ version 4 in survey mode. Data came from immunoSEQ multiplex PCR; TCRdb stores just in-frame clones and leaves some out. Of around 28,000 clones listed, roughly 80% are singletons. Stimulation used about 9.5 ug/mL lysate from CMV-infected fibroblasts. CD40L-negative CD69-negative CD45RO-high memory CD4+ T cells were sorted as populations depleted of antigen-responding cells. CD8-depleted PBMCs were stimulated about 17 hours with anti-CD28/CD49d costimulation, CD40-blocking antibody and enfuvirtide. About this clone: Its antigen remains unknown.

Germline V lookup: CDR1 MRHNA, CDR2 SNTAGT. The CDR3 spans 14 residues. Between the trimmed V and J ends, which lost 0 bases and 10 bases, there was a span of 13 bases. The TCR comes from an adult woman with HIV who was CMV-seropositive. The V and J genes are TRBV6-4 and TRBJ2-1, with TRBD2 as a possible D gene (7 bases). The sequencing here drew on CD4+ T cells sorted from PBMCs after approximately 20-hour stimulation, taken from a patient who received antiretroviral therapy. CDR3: CASSDSAGATEQFF. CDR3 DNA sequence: TGTGCCAGCAGTGACTCGGCGGGGGCCACAGAGCAGTTCTTC.